These 29 T cell receptor beta chains originate from one sample sequenced in a study of blood T cells in healthy people across ages. Using a J-beta primer mix together with a sample-barcoded 5' primer, a second PCR was run for about 6 to 12 cycles. TCRdb re-analysed the 5' RACE reads in MiXCR, keeping a single row per CDR3 protein. The table shows some 790,000 distinct CDR3 sequences, with less than 35% occurring only once. The sample taken for sequencing was blood. Every receptor here comes from a woman aged 80 or over in good health.

The chain has TRBV6-5 and TRBJ2-7; D not certain. V lost 2 bases to trimming and J lost 2 bases, with 13 bases between them. Germline CDR1 reads MNHEY; CDR2 reads SVGAGI. The CDR3 totals 15 residues. CDR3 in amino acids: CASSYGYVGPYEQYF. The CDR3 DNA reads TGTGCCAGCAGTTACGGCTACGTGGGCCCCTACGAGCAGTACTTC.

This clonotype turned up a few times. The gene calls are TRBV20-1 and TRBJ2-1, with 9 bases that match TRBD1. Germline values: CDR1 DFQATT, CDR2 SNEGSKA (reference sequence). CDR3 size: 14 residues. The V gene end was trimmed by 2 bases and the J gene end by 9 bases; junction bases not matched to a gene: 8. The DNA for the CDR3 is TGCAGTGCTAGAACAGCCGGGACAGGGATTGAGCAGTTCTTC. Its translation is CSARTAGTGIEQFF.

This clonotype was picked up a small number of times. J is TRBJ1-2 and V is TRBV6-1; D uncertain. Trimming stripped 2 bases from V and 2 bases from J, with 12 bases between. This CDR3 contains 15 residues. Germline V CDR1 and CDR2: MNHNS, SASEGT. The CDR3 here is CASSEPRTQNYGYTF. The CDR3 DNA reads as TGTGCCAGCAGTGAACCGAGGACCCAGAACTATGGCTACACCTTC.

This clonotype was counted many times. As DNA, the CDR3 is TGTGCCAGCAGTTTAGGGACAGACTATGGCAATCAGCCCCAGCATTTT. Translating gives CASSLGTDYGNQPQHF. The chain links TRBV12-3 or TRBV12-4 to TRBJ1-5, with D possibly being TRBD1 (6 bases). This CDR3 has 16 residues. Deletions cut 1 base from V and 2 bases from J, with 12 bases between.

At least ten counts were recorded for this clonotype. CDR3 in amino acids: CASSSTGGALRYTF. DNA for the CDR3: TGTGCCAGCAGTTCCACGGGGGGCGCCCTGCGCTACACCTTC. The gene calls are TRBV28 and TRBJ1-2; a possible D gene is TRBD1 (6 bases). Germline loops: CDR1 MDHEN, CDR2 SYDVKM. CDR3 length equals 14 residues. The V end lost 4 bases, the J end lost 9 bases, and 18 bases lay between the germline ends.

The sample holds a few counts of this clonotype. This chain connects TRBV12-3 or TRBV12-4 to TRBJ2-4; TRBD1 is a possible D gene (6 bases). The CDR3 loop spans 14 amino acids. V was clipped by 8 bases and J by 3 bases, with 14 bases between them. CDR3 in amino acids: CASGSPDSKNIQYF. DNA for the CDR3: TGTGCCAGCGGCTCCCCGGACAGCAAAAACATTCAGTACTTC.

This clonotype was picked up many times. The chain couples TRBV20-1 to TRBJ2-3, with 9 bases fitting TRBD2. The trim removed 6 bases at V and 2 bases at J, leaving 15 bases unmatched. The CDR3 is 17 residues long. Germline CDR1 DFQATT, CDR2 SNEGSKA (reference sequence). The CDR3 spells CSATPGRGGGATDTQYF. CDR3 in DNA: TGCAGTGCAACCCCCGGGCGGGGCGGGGGGGCCACAGATACGCAGTATTTT.

This clonotype is a singleton in its sample. Just one base apart from a much larger clone, this may be a read error. The rearrangement uses TRBV5-1 and TRBJ2-1; D is ambiguous. Germline CDR1 SGHRS, CDR2 YFSETQ. This CDR3 spans 14 amino acids. V was clipped by 3 bases and J by 6 bases, with 13 bases between them. CDR3 nucleotides: TGCGCCAGCAGCTGGGTCGACCCTAGCAATGAGCAGTTCTTC. It is translated as CASSWVDPSNEQFF.

This clonotype was seen many times. This chain connects TRBV5-1 to TRBJ2-1; 10 positions agree with TRBD2. CDR1 and CDR2 (germline): SGHRS, YFSETQ. The V segment lost 4 bases and the J segment 12 bases; nucleotides outside the gene matches: 22. This CDR3 is built from 18 residues. The CDR3 is CASSEDTGTSAVRVGQFF. The CDR3 nucleotides read TGCGCCAGCAGCGAAGATACCGGGACTAGCGCCGTTAGGGTGGGGCAGTTCTTC. Together with reference TRBV5-1 and TRBJ2-1, the CDR3 gives the full variable domain: KAGVTQTPRYLIKTRGQQVTLSCSPISGHRSVSWYQQTPGQGLQFLFEYFSETQRNKGNFPGRFSGRQFSNSRSEMNVSTLELGDSALYLCASSEDTGTSAVRVGQFFGPGTRLTVL.

The rearrangement joins TRBV20-1 to TRBJ1-2; a weak D match, TRBD1 (6 bases). In germline, CDR1 is DFQATT, CDR2 SNEGSKA (reference sequence). CDR3 length: 13 residues. Trimming removed 3 bases at V and 3 bases at J, with 11 bases between. CDR3 sequence: CSASGGPYYGYTF. The CDR3 nucleotides read TGCAGTGCTAGTGGGGGGCCATACTATGGCTACACCTTC.

J is TRBJ2-1 and V is TRBV11-3, with 9 bases fitting TRBD2. TRBJ2-7 explains the end of the DNA better; the J call may be wrong. The CDR3 covers 15 residues. The germline V gene has CDR1 SGHNT and CDR2 YENEEA. The CDR3 sequence is CASSFLAGRYNEQYF. CDR3 bases: TGTGCCAGCAGCTTCCTAGCGGGGAGATACAATGAGCAGTACTTC.

This clonotype was detected many times. The chain uses TRBV3-1 and TRBJ2-3; TRBD1 might be the D (6 bases). Germline values: CDR1 LGHDT, CDR2 YNNKEL (reference sequence). This CDR3 comprises 15 residues. The V and J ends lost 1 base and 6 bases respectively, with 14 bases between them. The CDR3: CASSQGTGPGDTQYF. CDR3 nucleotides: TGTGCCAGCAGCCAAGGAACAGGGCCTGGGGATACGCAGTATTTT.

The gene calls are TRBV3-1 and TRBJ1-5; TRBD1 is a possible D gene (5 bases). This CDR3 has 16 residues. Germline CDR1 is LGHDT and CDR2 is YNNKEL (reference sequence). V gave up 0 bases and J gave up 1 base, with 10 bases separating them. In DNA form, the CDR3 reads TGTGCCAGCAGCCAAGAGGGGGGAACAAGCAATCAGCCCCAGCATTTT. It is translated as CASSQEGGTSNQPQHF.

This clonotype was detected a few times. The chain carries TRBV30 and TRBJ1-6; D gene uncertain. CDR3 size: 13 residues. The ends were cut back, 3 bases at V and 7 bases at J, with 10 bases in the middle. Germline values: CDR1 GTSNPN, CDR2 SVGIG (reference sequence). CDR3 amino acids: CAWRKAGNSPLHF. The CDR3 DNA sequence: TGTGCCTGGAGAAAAGCGGGGAATTCACCCCTCCACTTT.

This clonotype was seen repeatedly, ten times or more. The chain uses TRBV13 and TRBJ2-5, with D uncertain. This CDR3 has 14 amino acids. Germline CDR1 is PRHDT and CDR2 is FYEKMQ (reference sequence). Trimming stripped 2 bases from V and 4 bases from J, with 11 bases between. In DNA form, the CDR3 reads TGTGCCAGCAGCTTACATCGGCTAATAGAGACCCAGTACTTC. Translating gives CASSLHRLIETQYF.

This clonotype was seen just once. This chain joins TRBV18 and TRBJ1-1; D not resolved. Germline V gene sequence: CDR1 KGHSH, CDR2 LQKENI. The CDR3 runs 15 residues. V lost 2 bases, J lost 7 bases, and 17 bases lay in between. CDR3 residues: CASSPSSAVRSEAFF. The CDR3 coding sequence is TGTGCCAGCTCACCAAGTAGCGCGGTCCGAAGTGAAGCTTTCTTT.

Regarding this clonotype: A much larger clone lies a single base off, so this may be a read error. V is TRBV5-1 and J is TRBJ2-1, with 11 bases aligning to TRBD2. Germline assignment: CDR1 SGHRS and CDR2 YFSETQ. This CDR3 is built from 16 residues. The CDR3 loop is CASSFLLAGGYNGQFF. The CDR3 DNA is TGCGCCAGCAGCTTCTTATTAGCGGGGGGGTACAATGGGCAGTTCTTC.

The J gene is TRBJ2-3, the V gene TRBV21-1; the table names TRBD1, a call not compared with the DNA. TRBV21-1 is noted as a pseudogene. This CDR3 is built from 15 residues. DNA of the CDR3: TGTGCCAGCAGCAAAGGGGGTAGGGAGCGGGATACGCAGTATTTT. Its translation is CASSKGGRERDTQYF.

This clonotype was seen many times. The gene calls are TRBV13 and TRBJ2-1, with D perhaps matching TRBD1 (6 bases). This CDR3 is 13 amino acids long. Germline V gives CDR1 PRHDT, CDR2 FYEKMQ (reference sequence). Trimming shortened V by 5 bases and J by 10 bases, and 15 bases separated the two germline ends. CDR3 nucleotides: TGTGCCAGCAGCGTTCAGGGGCTCCGGGAGCAGTTCTTC. Protein: CASSVQGLREQFF.

This clonotype was seen repeatedly, ten times or more. The chain is built from TRBV5-5 and TRBJ2-1, with 10 bases aligning to TRBD1. J lost 4 bases, V lost 5 bases, and 6 bases had no gene match. Germline V gene data show CDR1 as SGHKS and CDR2 as YYEKEE (reference sequence). The CDR3 is 15 amino acids. The CDR3 bases are TGTGCCAGCAGTGCCGACAGGGGGCCTTACAATGAGCAGTTCTTC. It yields the protein CASSADRGPYNEQFF. Drawing the rest from reference TRBV5-5 and TRBJ2-1, the complete variable domain is DAGVTQSPTHLIKTRGQQVTLRCSPISGHKSVSWYQQVLGQGPQFIFQYYEKEERGRGNFPDRFSARQFPNYSSELNVNALLLGDSALYLCASSADRGPYNEQFFGPGTRLTVL.

Details on this clonotype: It may be a read error: a sequence one base away is much more abundant. The chain recombines TRBV30 with TRBJ1-2; D ambiguous. Germline V gene sequence: CDR1 GTSNPN, CDR2 SVGIG (reference sequence). CDR3 length equals 13 residues. CDR3 in amino acids: CAWGVEQYYGYTF. The DNA for the CDR3 is TGTGCCTGGGGTGTGGAGCAGTACTATGGCTACACCTTC.

This rearrangement joins TRBV6-1 to TRBJ2-7; D not resolved. This CDR3 region has 13 residues. Trimming took 2 bases from V and 5 from J, leaving 10 bases between them. CDR1 is MNHNS and CDR2 is SASEGT in the germline V gene. The CDR3 region is CASSESVRNEQYF. CDR3 bases: TGTGCCAGCAGTGAATCGGTTCGGAACGAGCAGTACTTC.

This clonotype was seen more than once but under ten times. A much bigger clone sits one base away, suggesting this may be a read error. The rearrangement links TRBV12-3 or TRBV12-4 to TRBJ2-5; maybe TRBD1 (5 bases). This CDR3 region has 14 residues. V was clipped by 4 bases and J by 4 bases, with 13 bases between them. CDR3 loop: CASSCKQDGETQYF. CDR3 in DNA: TGTGCCAGCAGTTGTAAACAGGACGGAGAGACCCAGTACTTC.

The table lists this clonotype with many counts. CDR3 loop: CASSLDPTGNYGYTF. CDR3 coding DNA: TGTGCCAGCAGCTTGGACCCGACCGGGAACTATGGCTACACCTTC. The gene calls are TRBV5-5 and TRBJ1-2; no reliable D call. This CDR3 comprises 15 residues. V was trimmed by 0 bases and J by 2 bases, leaving 11 bases between them. From germline, CDR1 is SGHKS and CDR2 YYEKEE (reference sequence).

In the case of this clonotype: A clone one base away is much larger, so this may be a read error. CDR3 bases: TGTGCCAGCAGCTTAGCTCGGGGGAACTATGACTACACCTTC. Amino acid sequence: CASSLARGNYDYTF. This chain joins TRBV7-2 and TRBJ1-2, with a possible D match to TRBD1 (5 bases). The CDR3 spans 14 residues. Looked up from germline, CDR1 is SGHTA and CDR2 is FQGNSA.

The V and J genes are TRBV29-1 and TRBJ1-5; D not certain. With 8 bases removed from V and 0 bases from J, the gap between germline ends came to 11 bases. Germline-derived CDR1 and CDR2 are SQVTM and ANQGSEA. The length of the CDR3 is 13 residues. In DNA form, the CDR3 reads TGCAGCATTGGCGAGAATAGCAATCAGCCCCAGCATTTT. Translating gives CSIGENSNQPQHF.

V is TRBV7-8 and J is TRBJ2-3, with D possibly being TRBD1 or TRBD2 (5 bases each). Germline V CDR1 and CDR2: SGHVS, FQNEAQ. CDR3 length equals 19 residues. V lost 2 bases and J lost 1, with 22 bases in between. CDR3 nucleotide sequence: TGTGCCAGCAGCTTATCTTATGGGCATGTGAGGGGAGGCACAGATACGCAGTATTTT. Protein product: CASSLSYGHVRGGTDTQYF.

Note on this clonotype: One end of the junction fails to match germline, which may point to a read error. V is TRBV18 and J is TRBJ1-5, with D possibly TRBD1 on 5 matching bases. There are 13 residues in the CDR3. Germline loops: CDR1 KGHSH, CDR2 LQKENI. The CDR3, as DNA: TGTGCCAGCTCACCCGGGGGAAATCAGTCCCAGCATTTT. This encodes CASSPGGNQSQHF.

A word on this clonotype: The junction departs from germline at one end; a sequencing error may be responsible. The V and J genes are TRBV29-1 and TRBJ1-4; D is ambiguous. Germline values: CDR1 SQVTM, CDR2 ANQGSEA. There are 12 residues in the CDR3. In DNA, the CDR3 is TGCAGCGTTGTAGGGAAGAATGAAGAACTGTTTTTT. It yields the protein CSVVGKNEELFF.